The sequence of this TCR beta chain was determined in a study of cytotoxic CD8 clonotypes in ibrutinib-treated CLL. Study context: Patients gave response samples after a median about eleven months of treatment, range 6 to 36.

Trimming removed 5 bases from V and 3 bases from J; junction bases left unmatched: 7. The CDR3 totals 16 residues. Germline CDR1 reads MRHNA; CDR2 reads SNTAGT. As regards this clone: The antigen is undetermined.

Study observations and caveats: Private clonotypes, not public ones, expanded at ibrutinib response.

TCRdb's table, derived via immunoSEQ multiplex PCR, lists solely in-frame clones and lacks some. Among just over 200,000 clones listed, 75% to 80% were seen once. The sample in question was PBMCs, obtained after 12 months of ibrutinib treatment. The sequence was obtained from a human donor with chronic lymphocytic leukemia. The chain combines TRBV6-4 with TRBJ2-1; 10 bases match TRBD2. The CDR3 loop is CASSLAGTSVYNEQFF. DNA for the CDR3: TGTGCCAGCAGTCTAGCCGGGACTAGCGTCTACAATGAGCAGTTCTTC.